This passage covers 6 T cell receptor beta chains from one sample sequenced in a study of blood T cell repertoires in COVID-19. Measured with immunoSEQ multiplex PCR; TCRdb has only the in-frame clones, and not every one. The data hold over 60,000 clones, with approximately 80% observed a single time. Sequencing was performed on peripheral blood. Receptor source: a man between 50 and 59 years old with COVID-19, enrolled during active disease.

The V call is TRBV7-9, the J call TRBJ2-7; TRBD2 aligns across 7 bases. The length of the CDR3 is 16 residues. The junction had 13 bases not matched to a gene; V was cut back by 1 base and J by 7 bases. CDR1 is SEHNR, CDR2 FQNEAQ, per germline (reference sequence). The CDR3 DNA follows: TGTGCCAGCAGCTTAGATTTTGTTCGGCGGGGGAGGGAGCAGTACTTC. Residues: CASSLDFVRRGREQYF. The full variable domain, in which reference TRBV7-9 and TRBJ2-7 provide the parts outside the CDR3, is DTGVSQNPRHKITKRGQNVTFRCDPISEHNRLYWYRQTLGQGPEFLTYFQNEAQLEKSRLLSDRFSAERPKGSFSTLEIQRTEQGDSAMYLCASSLDFVRRGREQYFGPGTRLTVT.

The rearrangement links TRBV5-6 to TRBJ1-6; TRBD1 matches at 8 bases. The germline CDR1 and CDR2 sequences are SGHDT and YYEEEE. This CDR3 has 16 residues. The J segment lost 10 bases and the V segment lost 3 bases, leaving 12 bases of the junction unmatched. The CDR3 coding sequence is TGTGCCAGCAGCTCCACATACCTGACAGGGGTCTCACCCCTCCACTTT. Residues: CASSSTYLTGVSPLHF.

The chain is built from TRBV19 and TRBJ2-3; 8 bases are a match to TRBD1. CDR1 LNHDA and CDR2 SQIVND come from the germline V gene (reference sequence). There are 16 residues in the CDR3. The J segment lost 4 bases and the V segment lost 4 bases, leaving 10 bases of the junction unmatched. For the CDR3, the DNA is TGTGCCAGTAGTACCCGGGGACAGGAAGGGGCAGATACGCAGTATTTT. Translated: CASSTRGQEGADTQYF.

The gene calls are TRBV6-1 and TRBJ1-2, with D maybe TRBD1 (6 bases). The CDR3 runs to 15 residues. In germline, CDR1 is MNHNS, CDR2 SASEGT. V lost 0 bases and J lost 6, with 14 bases in between. The CDR3 DNA reads as TGTGCCAGCAGTGAAGCGGGGTCACAGGGACATGGCTACACCTTC. The encoded protein is CASSEAGSQGHGYTF.

This clone has just a few counts. This chain joins TRBV19 and TRBJ1-2; tentatively, D is TRBD1 (6 bases). CDR3 size: 13 residues. V shed 3 bases and J shed 6 bases, with 11 bases lying between them. CDR1 LNHDA and CDR2 SQIVND come from the germline V gene (reference sequence). The CDR3 spells CASSITGWNGYTF. The CDR3 DNA reads TGTGCCAGTAGTATTACAGGGTGGAATGGCTACACCTTC.

This clone was recorded once. The rearrangement links TRBV14 to TRBJ1-2; D perhaps matches TRBD1 (6 bases). This CDR3 is 15 amino acids long. The V gene lost 2 bases and the J gene lost 4 bases, with 14 bases spanning the gap. Per germline, CDR1 SGHDN and CDR2 FVKESK. The CDR3: CASSQYRDTSYGYTF. The DNA of the CDR3 is TGTGCCAGCAGCCAATACCGGGACACCTCCTATGGCTACACCTTC.